A selection of T cell receptor beta chains follows, all from one sample in a study of blood T cell repertoires in COVID-19. Here immunoSEQ multiplex PCR was the method, and the copy in TCRdb shows in-frame clones only, minus some. The table includes 410,000 or so clones, about 91% detected once. Material: peripheral blood. These receptors were taken from a woman in her thirties or forties with COVID-19, enrolled during active disease. Both conserved end residues are part of each CDR3. The D gene is left open where the match is weak. Clone size is shown for a subset of rows, as once, few, many or a class of expanded clone.

abundance	d_gene	v_gene	j_gene	CDR3nt	CDR3aa
NA	TRBD1	TRBV9	TRBJ1-6	TGTGCCAGCAGCGTAGACCGCGGGACAGGGCGTTCACCCCTCCACTTT	CASSVDRGTGRSPLHF
NA	NA	TRBV28	TRBJ1-2	TGTGCCAGCCGCTCCGGGGGGAACTATGGCTACACCTTC	CASRSGGNYGYTF
NA	NA	TRBV28	TRBJ1-3	TGTGCCAGCAGTTTCCCACAGATTCCTTCTGGAAACACCATATATTTT	CASSFPQIPSGNTIYF
NA	NA	TRBV28	TRBJ1-3	TGTGCCAGCAGTTTGTTTTCTCGGAACACCATATATTTT	CASSLFSRNTIYF
NA	NA	TRBV6-2/TRBV6-3	TRBJ1-1	TGTGCCAGCAGTTACTCGGTCGGAGCTTTCTTT	CASSYSVGAFF
few	TRBD1	TRBV5-1	TRBJ2-7	TGCGCCAGCAGCCGGGACAGCTACGAGCAGTACTTC	CASSRDSYEQYF
NA	NA	TRBV9	TRBJ2-7	TGTGCCAGCAGCGCCCCAACAGTGACCCCCTACGAGCAGTACTTC	CASSAPTVTPYEQYF
NA	TRBD1	TRBV5-6	TRBJ1-2	TGTGCCAGCAGCCCGGGACAGGGGAGGAGCTATGGCTACACCTTC	CASSPGQGRSYGYTF
NA	NA	TRBV2	TRBJ2-1	TGTGCCAGCAGTGATATAGGGGCCTACAATGAGCAGTTCTTC	CASSDIGAYNEQFF
NA	TRBD1	TRBV6-5	TRBJ1-2	TGTGCCAGTACCGGGACAGGGGGCAAGGGCTATGGCTACACCTTC	CASTGTGGKGYGYTF
NA	NA	TRBV30	TRBJ1-3	TGTGCCTGGAGAGGGGGCTCTGGAAACACCATATATTTT	CAWRGGSGNTIYF
NA	TRBD2	TRBV28	TRBJ2-1	TGTGCCAGCAGTTTATGGCACCTAGGACTAGCGCGTAATGAGCAGTTCTTC	CASSLWHLGLARNEQFF
NA	TRBD1	TRBV7-6	TRBJ1-5	TGTGCCAGCAGCCTTAAACAGGGGCTTAGCAATCAGCCCCAGCATTTT	CASSLKQGLSNQPQHF
NA	NA	TRBV5-5	TRBJ2-2	TGTGCCCCCCCCCAAGTGCCTGGGGGGAGAAACACCGGGGAGCTGTTTTTT	CAPPQVPGGRNTGELFF
NA	TRBD2	TRBV4-1	TRBJ2-1	TGCGCCAGCAGCACTAGCGGGAGGAGCTTCTCAAACTTAAATGAGCAGTTCTTC	CASSTSGRSFSNLNEQFF
NA	TRBD1	TRBV28	TRBJ1-3	TGTGCCAGCAGTGGACCGGGACAGGGTTCTGGAAACACCATATATTTT	CASSGPGQGSGNTIYF
NA	TRBD2	TRBV28	TRBJ2-7	TGTGCCAGCAGTTCCCTCGGTAGCGGGAGCTACGAGCAGTACTTC	CASSSLGSGSYEQYF
once	TRBD1	TRBV19	TRBJ1-5	TGTGCCAGTAGTTTTTGGACAGGGAAGGGTCAGCCCCAGCATTTT	CASSFWTGKGQPQHF
NA	TRBD1	TRBV28	TRBJ1-4	TGTGCCAGCAGTTTGACCCCAGGGGGCTGGAATGAAAAACTGTTTTTT	CASSLTPGGWNEKLFF
NA	NA	TRBV15	TRBJ2-7	TGTGCCACCAGCTCGGGGGTTCTTGGGGACGAGCAGTACTTC	CATSSGVLGDEQYF
NA	TRBD2	TRBV10-3	TRBJ2-2	TGTGCCATCAGTTATACCGGGGGGGCCGGGGAGCTGTTTTTT	CAISYTGGAGELFF
NA	NA	TRBV30	TRBJ2-3	TGTGCCTGGAGGGGCCTTACTAGCACAGATACGCAGTATTTT	CAWRGLTSTDTQYF
NA	TRBD1	TRBV5-8	TRBJ1-4	TGTGCCAGCAACAACCAAAGGGGGCTTAATGAAAAACTGTTTTTT	CASNNQRGLNEKLFF
NA	TRBD1	TRBV11-3	TRBJ2-7	TGTGCCAGCAGTATGGGACAGTCCTACGAGCAGTACTTC	CASSMGQSYEQYF
NA	NA	TRBV29-1	TRBJ2-7	TGCAGCGTTGAAACTAACTACGAGCAGTACTTC	CSVETNYEQYF
NA	TRBD2	TRBV27	TRBJ2-1	TGTGCCAGCAGTTTATCCATAATAGCGGGGGCCGTTCCGTTCTTC	CASSLSIIAGAVPFF
NA	TRBD1	TRBV6-5	TRBJ2-7	TGTGCCAGCAGTTACTCTGACAGGGGTTACGAGCAGTACTTC	CASSYSDRGYEQYF
NA	NA	TRBV7-8	TRBJ2-2	TGTGCCAGCAGCTCCGCCCCAGGGGGGGAGCTGTTTTTT	CASSSAPGGELFF
NA	NA	TRBV5-6	TRBJ2-1	TGTGCCAGCAGCTTGGCCGGTGGGGCGGCCTCCTACAATGAGCAGTTCTTC	CASSLAGGAASYNEQFF
NA	TRBD1	TRBV19	TRBJ1-2	TGTGCCAGTAGTCCAAAGGCCGGGACAGCCATCTATGGCTACACCTTC	CASSPKAGTAIYGYTF
NA	NA	TRBV7-2	TRBJ2-4	TGTGCCAGCAGCTTAGGTACGGGGGGCCGAAAAAACATTCAGTACTTC	CASSLGTGGRKNIQYF
few	NA	TRBV25-1	TRBJ2-1	TGTGCCAGCAGTGGAGGTATGGACGGGAGCTCCTACAATGAGCAGTTCTTC	CASSGGMDGSSYNEQFF
NA	NA	TRBV18	TRBJ2-7	TGTGCCAGCTCACCGGGCAGCTCCTACGAGCAGTACTTC	CASSPGSSYEQYF
NA	NA	TRBV7-9	TRBJ2-1	TGTGCCAGCAGCCACTCCAATGAGCAGTTCTTC	CASSHSNEQFF
NA	NA	TRBV4-2	TRBJ1-2	TGTGCCAGCAGCCAGGCCCAACGGAGTGGCTACACCTTC	CASSQAQRSGYTF
NA	NA	TRBV29-1	TRBJ2-7	TGCAGCGGAGGGATCAGCTCCTACGAGCAGTACTTC	CSGGISSYEQYF
few	TRBD2	TRBV2	TRBJ2-3	TGTGCCTCCACAAATGGCGGGAGGGCGGTAGATACGCAGTATTTT	CASTNGGRAVDTQYF
NA	NA	TRBV7-9	TRBJ1-4	TGTGCCAGCAGTAAAGCGAGCGGTGGTAATGAAAAACTGTTTTTT	CASSKASGGNEKLFF
NA	NA	TRBV18	TRBJ2-5	TGTGCCAGCTCACCGGGACATCGAGAGACCCAGTACTTC	CASSPGHRETQYF
NA	TRBD1	TRBV28	TRBJ2-7	TGTGCCAGCAGTGACAGGGAACCCTACGAGCAGTACTTC	CASSDREPYEQYF
NA	TRBD2	TRBV7-9	TRBJ2-7	TGTGCCAGCAGCTTAGGAGTTAGCGGGAGCACCTACGAGCAGTACTTC	CASSLGVSGSTYEQYF
NA	NA	TRBV6-1	TRBJ1-5	TGTGCCAGCAGTGGCCGCATAGGCAGAGGAGGCAATCAGCCCCAGCATTTT	CASSGRIGRGGNQPQHF
once	NA	TRBV7-9	TRBJ2-2	TGTGCCAGCAGCTCACGGGGGGCATCGGGAACCGGGGAGCTGTTTTTT	CASSSRGASGTGELFF
NA	NA	TRBV6-1	TRBJ1-1	TGTGCCAGCAGTGAGGTGGGGAGGAACACTGAAGCTTTCTTT	CASSEVGRNTEAFF
few	TRBD2	TRBV9	TRBJ2-7	TGTGCCAGCAGCGTAGATGGGACTAGCTCTGGGGAGCAGTACTTC	CASSVDGTSSGEQYF
NA	NA	TRBV28	TRBJ1-6	TGTGCCAGCAGCCGGGTCTATAATTCACCCCTCCACTTT	CASSRVYNSPLHF